These 2 T cell receptor beta chains share one sample of origin, sequenced in a study of T cell changes during pregnancy in multiple sclerosis. The assay was immunoSEQ multiplex PCR, and TCRdb's table has in-frame clones only and misses some. The table has just over 15,000 clones, about 80% seen once. The sample in question was CD8+ T cells from peripheral blood mononuclear cells, obtained after pregnancy. The receptors stem from a female donor in good health, enrolled as a control in a pregnancy study.

The V gene is TRBV28, the J gene TRBJ1-5; D is undetermined. Germline V CDR1 and CDR2: MDHEN, SYDVKM. The ends were cut back, 3 bases at V and 5 bases at J, with 11 bases in the middle. The CDR3 consists of 14 residues. The CDR3 DNA reads as TGTGCCAGCAGTTTGATCCTGGGAGATCAGCCCCAGCATTTT. It encodes CASSLILGDQPQHF.

The chain is built from TRBV9 and TRBJ1-4; the match to TRBD1 covers 12 bases. Per the germline V gene, CDR1 is SGDLS and CDR2 is YYNGEE. The CDR3 sequence is 15 residues long. The trim removed 4 bases at V and 8 bases at J, leaving 6 bases unmatched. The CDR3 loop is CASSSTGTGGEKLFF. CDR3 DNA: TGTGCCAGCAGCAGTACCGGGACAGGGGGCGAAAAACTGTTTTTT.